The 25 T cell receptor beta chains in this list originate from one sample, sequenced in a study of blood T cell repertoires in COVID-19. The repertoire was sequenced with immunoSEQ multiplex PCR; TCRdb's copy has only in-frame clones and lacks some. The sample consists of some 300,000 clones, about 91% of them appearing once. The sequencing sample was made of peripheral blood. These receptors were collected from a woman aged 25 to 39 who had recovered from COVID-19.

The chain joins TRBV5-4 to TRBJ1-1, with TRBD1 matching 11 bases. CDR3 length: 16 residues. Germline V CDR1 and CDR2: SGHNT, YYREEE (reference sequence). Trimming took 2 bases from V and 4 from J; bases not matched to a gene: 7. This chain's CDR3 is CASSLVPGTGGTEAFF. CDR3 bases: TGTGCCAGCAGCTTAGTTCCCGGGACAGGGGGCACTGAAGCTTTCTTT. Variable domain in full (rest from reference TRBV5-4 and TRBJ1-1): ETGVTQSPTHLIKTRGQQVTLRCSSQSGHNTVSWYQQALGQGPQFIFQYYREEENGRGNFPPRFSGLQFPNYSSELNVNALELDDSALYLCASSLVPGTGGTEAFFGQGTRLTVV.

The chain joins TRBV18 to TRBJ2-5; 8 nucleotides line up with TRBD1. The CDR3 consists of 14 residues. Losses at the gene ends were 2 bases for V and 5 bases for J; bases not matched to a gene: 4. Looked up from germline, CDR1 is KGHSH and CDR2 is LQKENI. The CDR3 here is CASSPMDRVETQYF. CDR3 bases: TGTGCCAGCTCACCAATGGACAGGGTTGAGACCCAGTACTTC.

The chain combines TRBV5-4 with TRBJ1-1, with 7 bases lining up with TRBD1. The J segment lost 1 base and the V segment lost 3 bases, leaving 3 bases of the junction unmatched. CDR3 length equals 14 residues. Germline assignment: CDR1 SGHNT and CDR2 YYREEE (reference sequence). CDR3 sequence (DNA): TGTGCCAGCAGCTCAGGGACAGCGAACACTGAAGCTTTCTTT. This encodes CASSSGTANTEAFF.

This chain joins TRBV2 and TRBJ1-5; 7 bases line up with TRBD1. V shed 4 bases, J shed 0 bases, and the junction held 12 bases outside the gene matches. Germline V gene data show CDR1 as SNHLY and CDR2 as FYNNEI. The CDR3 is made up of 18 amino acids. The CDR3 spells CASSVGTAGLYSNQPQHF. DNA for the CDR3: TGTGCCAGCAGTGTCGGGACAGCCGGACTTTATAGCAATCAGCCCCAGCATTTT.

The CDR3 nucleotides are TGCGCCAGCAGCTTGGGACAGGGTTCCTATGGCTACACCTTC. As protein: CASSLGQGSYGYTF. V gene TRBV5-1 combines with J gene TRBJ1-2; TRBD1 matches 7 bases. V shed 0 bases and J 4 bases; nucleotides not matched to a gene: 3. This CDR3 has 14 residues. The germline V gene has CDR1 SGHRS and CDR2 YFSETQ.

CDR3 loop: CASSARGGETQYF. CDR3 sequence (DNA): TGTGCCAGCAGCGCCAGGGGAGGGGAGACCCAGTACTTC. This chain connects TRBV3-1 (or the pseudogene TRBV3-2) to TRBJ2-5, with D tentatively TRBD2 (7 bases). There are 13 residues in the CDR3. Germline CDR1 reads LGHDT; CDR2 reads YNNKEL (reference sequence). V dropped 5 bases and J dropped 5 bases, with 12 bases sitting between them.

The chain combines TRBV27 with TRBJ1-5; no reliable D call. The germline gives CDR1 MNHEY, CDR2 SMNVEV (reference sequence). V lost 3 bases, J lost 0 bases, and 15 bases lay in between. The CDR3 extends over 17 amino acids. CDR3 region: CASSFRSFRDSNQPQHF. In DNA, the CDR3 is TGTGCCAGCAGTTTCAGGAGCTTCCGGGATAGCAATCAGCCCCAGCATTTT.

The rearrangement links TRBV19 to TRBJ1-5; 7 nucleotides line up with TRBD1. The CDR3 runs 15 residues. V shed 5 bases and J 0 bases; nucleotides not matched to a gene: 4. Germline assignment: CDR1 LNHDA and CDR2 SQIVND (reference sequence). The DNA of the CDR3 is TGTGCCAGTAGTCCGGGACAGTATAGCAATCAGCCCCAGCATTTT. The encoded protein is CASSPGQYSNQPQHF.

The chain employs TRBV3-1 (or the pseudogene TRBV3-2) and TRBJ2-7; D gene unclear. Germline CDR1 LGHDT, CDR2 YNNKEL (reference sequence). Trimming left V 4 bases short and J 0 bases short, with 7 bases between. This CDR3 has 13 amino acids. This CDR3 is CASSPGSSYEQYF. The CDR3, as DNA: TGTGCCAGCAGCCCGGGTTCCTCCTACGAGCAGTACTTC.

This clone was seen a few times. The V call is TRBV28, the J call TRBJ2-2; D unclear. The V gene lost 2 bases and the J gene lost 1 base, with 2 bases spanning the gap. There are 13 residues in the CDR3. CDR1 and CDR2 from the germline V gene are MDHEN and SYDVKM. The CDR3: CASSLQNTGELFF. The CDR3 DNA is TGTGCCAGCAGTTTACAGAACACCGGGGAGCTGTTTTTT.

The chain links TRBV6-1 to TRBJ1-5; D gene ambiguous. Germline-derived CDR1 and CDR2 are MNHNS and SASEGT. V dropped 2 bases and J dropped 0 bases, with 5 bases sitting between them. The CDR3 is 14 amino acids. CDR3 bases: TGTGCCAGCAGTGAAAGAGATAGCAATCAGCCCCAGCATTTT. Its protein is CASSERDSNQPQHF.

V and J are TRBV24-1 and TRBJ2-3; 14 positions agree with TRBD2. The germline CDR1 and CDR2 sequences are KGHDR and SFDVKD. This CDR3 is built from 20 residues. Losses at the gene ends were 4 bases for V and 0 bases for J; bases not matched to a gene: 11. The CDR3 DNA follows: TGTGCCACCAGTGACGCGACTAGCGGGGGGGCAATTGCTAGCACAGATACGCAGTATTTT. Amino acid sequence: CATSDATSGGAIASTDTQYF.

This clone has more than one count but fewer than ten. The V and J genes are TRBV9 and TRBJ1-1, with D possibly TRBD1 on 5 matching bases. Between the trimmed V and J ends, which lost 0 bases and 0 bases, there was a span of 9 bases. The CDR3 contains 15 residues. CDR1 is SGDLS, CDR2 YYNGEE, per germline. The CDR3 region has the DNA TGTGCCAGCAGCGTAGGTGGGGGGATGAACACTGAAGCTTTCTTT. This sequence encodes CASSVGGGMNTEAFF.

Points on this clone: One junction end disagrees with the germline gene, perhaps due to a read error. CDR3 sequence reads: CASSERPRDSFRF. CDR3 in DNA: TGTGCCAGCAGTGAACGACCCCGGGACAGCTTTCGGTTT. The V gene is TRBV6-1, the J gene TRBJ1-4; 7 bases are shared with TRBD1. Germline V CDR1 and CDR2: MNHNS, SASEGT. The CDR3 sequence is 13 residues long.

A single count supports this clone. The chain links TRBV12-5 to TRBJ1-1, with D unclear. V gave up 5 bases and J gave up 4 bases, with 8 bases separating them. The CDR3 has 12 residues. Germline assignment: CDR1 LGHNT and CDR2 FRNRAP. The DNA for the CDR3 is TGTGCTAGTGGTGCATCGGGCACTGAAGCTTTCTTT. It specifies CASGASGTEAFF.

In its sample, this clone was seen once. This chain connects TRBV28 to TRBJ2-1, with a tentative D call TRBD2 (6 bases). The germline CDR1 and CDR2 sequences are MDHEN and SYDVKM. The V and J ends lost 2 bases and 8 bases respectively, with 13 bases between them. This CDR3 is 14 amino acids long. The CDR3 protein is CASSLVGGFDEQFF. CDR3 bases: TGTGCCAGCAGTTTAGTCGGGGGTTTCGATGAGCAGTTCTTC.

The chain has TRBV29-1 and TRBJ2-3; 7 bases map to TRBD2. The germline CDR1 and CDR2 sequences are SQVTM and ANQGSEA. The CDR3 is 14 amino acids. Trimming removed 5 bases from V and 0 bases from J; junction bases left unmatched: 5. CDR3 in DNA: TGCAGCGTTTCGTCGGGACTAAGCACAGATACGCAGTATTTT. It is translated as CSVSSGLSTDTQYF.

As regards this clone: This sample includes further DNA sequences coding for the same CDR3. The V call is TRBV20-1, the J call TRBJ2-2; maybe TRBD1 (5 bases). The CDR3 is 14 residues long. The germline V gene has CDR1 DFQATT and CDR2 SNEGSKA (reference sequence). V lost 3 bases and J 2 bases, leaving 10 bases between the germline ends. Here the CDR3 DNA reads TGCAGTGCTAGTTTACAGGTAAACACCGGGGAGCTGTTTTTT. It encodes CSASLQVNTGELFF.

The chain links TRBV28 to TRBJ1-1, with D possibly matching TRBD1 (5 bases). CDR3 length: 17 amino acids. The germline CDR1 and CDR2 sequences are MDHEN and SYDVKM. V dropped 3 bases and J dropped 3 bases, with 20 bases sitting between them. The CDR3 region is CASSFSLQGYYHTEAFF. CDR3 DNA: TGTGCCAGCAGTTTTTCCCTCCAGGGATATTATCACACTGAAGCTTTCTTT.

V usage is TRBV5-1 and J usage is TRBJ2-3; no reliable D call. Trimming took 7 bases from V and 6 from J, leaving 15 bases between them. From germline, CDR1 is SGHRS and CDR2 YFSETQ. The CDR3 is 13 amino acids. CDR3 in DNA: TGCGCCAGCCGAGACTCGACCAAGGATACGCAGTATTTT. Translated, it gives CASRDSTKDTQYF.

The chain has TRBV28 and TRBJ1-2; no definite D call. This CDR3 is 13 amino acids long. Germline loops: CDR1 MDHEN, CDR2 SYDVKM. With 8 bases removed from V and 0 bases from J, the gap between germline ends came to 10 bases. In DNA form, the CDR3 reads TGTGCCAGCTTACCAGGTGCTAACTATGGCTACACCTTC. It encodes CASLPGANYGYTF.

The chain links TRBV6-5 to TRBJ1-5, with TRBD1 matching 7 bases. Germline lookup yields CDR1 MNHEY and CDR2 SVGAGI. The CDR3 totals 14 residues. Germline trimming cut 6 bases from V and 5 bases from J; bases unmatched to any gene: 7. In DNA form, the CDR3 reads TGTGCCAGCAGCCCCCGACAGGGCCATCAGCCCCAGCATTTT. Residues: CASSPRQGHQPQHF.

This chain links TRBV7-8 with TRBJ1-6; no firm D call. V was cut by 5 bases and J by 6 bases, with 26 bases left in between. CDR1 and CDR2 from the germline V gene are SGHVS and FQNEAQ. The CDR3 is made up of 19 amino acids. The CDR3 loop is CASSRHQGGSSPRNSPLHF. CDR3 coding DNA: TGTGCCAGCAGCCGTCATCAAGGCGGCTCCTCACCTCGTAATTCACCCCTCCACTTT.

This chain links TRBV28 with TRBJ1-3, with a possible D match to TRBD1 (6 bases). Germline V gives CDR1 MDHEN, CDR2 SYDVKM. V lost 6 bases, J lost 2 bases, and 11 bases lay in between. The CDR3 loop spans 14 amino acids. The CDR3 protein is CASRIGQTGNTIYF. CDR3 DNA: TGTGCCAGCAGAATCGGACAGACTGGAAACACCATATATTTT.

The chain employs TRBV11-3 and TRBJ2-1; TRBD2 is a possible D gene (6 bases). The germline V gene encodes CDR1 SGHNT and CDR2 YENEEA. With 0 bases removed from V and 5 bases from J, the gap between germline ends came to 11 bases. This CDR3 is 15 amino acids long. In DNA form, the CDR3 reads TGTGCCAGCAGCTTAGACGGGACTGCCAACAATGAGCAGTTCTTC. Its translation is CASSLDGTANNEQFF. Together with reference TRBV11-3 and TRBJ2-1, the CDR3 gives the full variable domain: EAGVVQSPRYKIIEKKQPVAFWCNPISGHNTLYWYLQNLGQGPELLIRYENEEAVDDSQLPKDRFSAERLKGVDSTLKIQPAELGDSAVYLCASSLDGTANNEQFFGPGTRLTVL.